The present entry profiles one T cell receptor (beta chain) with its context. Its antigen is not identified. This specimen comes from a study of T cell responses to AZD1222 COVID-19 vaccine. Study-wide results and limits: Unmutated variant regions reportedly attract nearly half of all spike-specific TCRs. Most donors were white British, females outnumbered males, and clonal diversity was possibly underestimated. Among those given AZD1222, only 5 to 7 were seropositive at baseline.

TCRdb's copy holds only in-frame clones and misses some; the assay was immunoSEQ multiplex PCR. The sample contains roughly 150,000 clones, 80% to 95% of which appear only once. The receptor was derived from an adult in good health. Here the sequenced sample was peripheral blood, taken on day 0 of AZD1222 vaccination.

CDR3 in amino acids: CSVSLAGVLDTQYF. As DNA, the CDR3 is TGCAGCGTGTCACTAGCGGGGGTACTAGATACGCAGTATTTT. This chain joins TRBV29-1 and TRBJ2-3; 11 bases align to TRBD2. Unmatched junction bases numbered 7, after V lost 6 bases and J lost 5 bases. This CDR3 region has 14 residues. CDR1 and CDR2 from the germline V gene are SQVTM and ANQGSEA.